The 27 T cell receptor beta chains in this list originate from one sample, sequenced in a study of shared clonotypes between healthy human individuals. Clones were sequenced by immunoSEQ multiplex PCR, and TCRdb holds only the in-frame ones, with some missing. The sample shows about 2 million clones, about 95% of them seen only once. Only CD45RO-negative cells positively selected for CCR7 counted as naive CD8 cells, so terminally differentiated effector memory CD45RA+ cells were excluded. Sequenced input: naive CD8+ T cells sorted from blood. These receptors originate from a man aged 18 to 29 in good health.

The V call is TRBV6-6, the J call TRBJ2-7; 10 bases fit TRBD1. Per the germline V gene, CDR1 is MNHNY and CDR2 is SVGAGI (reference sequence). V trimming: 7 bases; J trimming: 1 base; junction bases outside the gene matches: 10. The CDR3 contains 16 residues. CDR3 sequence reads: CASTYAGQGGSYEQYF. DNA of the CDR3: TGTGCCAGCACCTACGCCGGACAGGGGGGGTCCTACGAGCAGTACTTC.

This chain connects TRBV7-2 to TRBJ2-7; TRBD1 aligns across 7 bases. The germline CDR1 and CDR2 sequences are SGHTA and FQGNSA. V gave up 3 bases and J gave up 5 bases; unmatched junction bases: 10. This CDR3 has 15 residues. The CDR3 region has the DNA TGTGCCAGCAGCTTGAGACAGGGTCGATTCCACGAGCAGTACTTC. Translated, it gives CASSLRQGRFHEQYF.

V and J are TRBV7-2 and TRBJ1-6; D ambiguous. Trimming left V 3 bases short and J 1 base short, with 7 bases between. Germline V gives CDR1 SGHTA, CDR2 FQGNSA. This CDR3 is built from 15 residues. CDR3 DNA: TGTGCCAGCAGCTTGCGGGTTTCCTATAATTCACCCCTCCACTTT. Translated, it gives CASSLRVSYNSPLHF.

The chain links TRBV25-1 to TRBJ2-3; 7 bases are shared with TRBD2. With 3 bases clipped from V and 6 bases from J, the junction kept 6 bases outside the gene matches. CDR3 length: 14 amino acids. Looked up from germline, CDR1 is MGHDK and CDR2 is SYGVNS. The CDR3 loop reads CASSDYTGGDTQYF. The CDR3 bases are TGTGCCAGCAGTGACTATACCGGGGGGGATACGCAGTATTTT.

This rearrangement joins TRBV9 to TRBJ2-7; D is undetermined. V lost 0 bases, J lost 0 bases, and 7 bases lay in between. The CDR3 contains 14 residues. The germline CDR1 and CDR2 sequences are SGDLS and YYNGEE. CDR3 DNA sequence: TGTGCCAGCAGCGTAGAGATCGGCTCCTACGAGCAGTACTTC. Its protein is CASSVEIGSYEQYF.

The chain joins TRBV7-3 to TRBJ2-1, with a weak D call TRBD1 (5 bases). The germline V and J ends were trimmed by 2 bases and 4 bases, with 6 bases remaining between them. From germline, CDR1 is SGHTA and CDR2 FQGTGA. This CDR3 is 13 amino acids long. Here the CDR3 DNA reads TGTGCCAGCAGCTTAGGACATTACAATGAGCAGTTCTTC. Its protein is CASSLGHYNEQFF.

CDR3 coding DNA: TGCGCCAGCAGCTTGACCTACGGGGGGGACAATGAGCAGTTCTTC. Its translation: CASSLTYGGDNEQFF. The genes are TRBV5-1 and TRBJ2-1; the match to TRBD2 covers 8 bases. Looked up from germline, CDR1 is SGHRS and CDR2 is YFSETQ. V lost 1 base to trimming and J lost 5 bases; unmatched junction nucleotides: 5. The length of the CDR3 is 15 residues.

This rearrangement joins TRBV27 to TRBJ2-1, with TRBD2 matching 9 bases. Germline CDR1 and CDR2: MNHEY and SMNVEV (reference sequence). CDR3 length equals 15 residues. Trimming removed 5 bases from V and 10 bases from J; junction bases left unmatched: 12. CDR3 in amino acids: CASSPDGGGAGEQFF. CDR3 DNA: TGTGCCAGCAGTCCCGATGGCGGGGGGGCGGGCGAGCAGTTCTTC.

The chain joins TRBV4-1 to TRBJ2-1, with D possibly being TRBD1 or TRBD2 (5 bases each). Deletions cut 1 base from V and 7 bases from J, with 14 bases between. CDR1 and CDR2 (germline): MGHRA, YSYEKL. The CDR3 is 15 amino acids. The CDR3 region is CASSQVGLEGNEQFF. In DNA form, the CDR3 reads TGCGCCAGCAGCCAAGTGGGTTTAGAGGGGAATGAGCAGTTCTTC.

The rearrangement joins TRBV21-1 to TRBJ1-5; TRBD1, the table's D call, was not compared with the DNA. TRBV21-1 is an annotated pseudogene. The CDR3 loop spans 13 amino acids. The CDR3 reads CASRDREVQPQHF. The CDR3 nucleotides are TGTGCCAGCAGAGACAGGGAAGTCCAGCCCCAGCATTTT.

The chain links TRBV6-5 to TRBJ2-7; no reliable D call. This CDR3 has 14 residues. The V and J ends lost 0 bases and 4 bases respectively, with 10 bases between them. Germline assignment: CDR1 MNHEY and CDR2 SVGAGI. CDR3 protein: CASSYSGFVYEQYF. CDR3 nucleotides: TGTGCCAGCAGTTACTCAGGATTTGTTTACGAGCAGTACTTC.

The rearrangement joins TRBV6-5 to TRBJ1-2; TRBD1 matches at 8 bases. V trimming: 0 bases; J trimming: 7 bases; junction bases outside the gene matches: 7. Germline-derived CDR1 and CDR2 are MNHEY and SVGAGI. This CDR3 spans 15 amino acids. CDR3 residues: CASSYSTGDVSGYTF. The CDR3 DNA sequence: TGTGCCAGCAGTTACTCGACAGGGGACGTCTCTGGCTACACCTTC.

V is TRBV19 and J is TRBJ1-1, with D possibly being TRBD1 (5 bases). With 5 bases removed from V and 0 bases from J, the gap between germline ends came to 13 bases. Germline V gene data show CDR1 as LNHDA and CDR2 as SQIVND (reference sequence). The CDR3 sequence is 15 residues long. The CDR3: CASSGAGGMNTEAFF. CDR3 nucleotides: TGTGCCAGTAGTGGCGCGGGGGGGATGAACACTGAAGCTTTCTTT.

This sequence joins TRBV28 and TRBJ1-1; 7 positions match TRBD1. Trimming cost V 6 bases and J 4 bases; bases outside gene matches: 8. The CDR3 has 14 amino acids. Germline V gene lookup returns CDR1 MDHEN and CDR2 SYDVKM. The CDR3 reads CASSSQGLSTEAFF. The CDR3 region has the DNA TGTGCCAGCAGCTCACAGGGGTTGAGCACTGAAGCTTTCTTT.

The genes are TRBV7-6 and TRBJ2-7; D not resolved. Trimming pared 1 base from V and 2 bases from J, leaving 15 bases between. The CDR3 is made up of 16 amino acids. Germline CDR1 and CDR2: SGHVS and FNYEAQ. CDR3 in amino acids: CASSLVAGPFTYEQYF. The CDR3 bases are TGTGCCAGCAGCTTAGTAGCCGGTCCTTTTACCTACGAGCAGTACTTC.

The CDR3 nucleotides are TGTGCCAGCACTCAGCAGGGATCCTCTGGAAACACCATATATTTT. This encodes CASTQQGSSGNTIYF. This rearrangement joins TRBV5-8 to TRBJ1-3, with D possibly being TRBD1 (5 bases). CDR1 and CDR2 from the germline V gene are SGHTS and YDEGEE. V was cut by 6 bases and J by 0 bases, with 13 bases left in between. The CDR3 covers 15 residues. The variable domain in full, with the rest retrieved from reference TRBV5-8 and TRBJ1-3, is EAGVTQSPTHLIKTRGQQATLRCSPISGHTSVYWYQQALGLGLQFLLWYDEGEERNRGNFPPRFSGRQFPNYSSELNVNALELEDSALYLCASTQQGSSGNTIYFGEGSWLTVV.

The chain joins TRBV10-1 to TRBJ1-1; a possible D gene is TRBD1 (6 bases). This CDR3 comprises 13 residues. The V end was cut by 6 bases, the J end by 5 bases, with 13 bases between. The germline gives CDR1 WNHNN, CDR2 SYGVQD (reference sequence). The CDR3 sequence is CASSGDRGTEAFF. As DNA, the CDR3 is TGCGCCAGCAGCGGGGATAGGGGGACTGAAGCTTTCTTT.

The rearrangement links TRBV6-1 to TRBJ2-7, with D maybe TRBD1 (6 bases). V was clipped by 4 bases and J by 4 bases, with 17 bases between them. The germline V gene encodes CDR1 MNHNS and CDR2 SASEGT. There are 15 residues in the CDR3. CDR3 sequence (DNA): TGTGCCAGCAGTGTTGATGAGGGGGAATGGTACGAGCAGTACTTC. Translating gives CASSVDEGEWYEQYF.

The rearrangement uses TRBV9 and TRBJ2-7; 9 positions agree with TRBD1. J was trimmed by 3 bases and V by 4 bases; bases with no gene match: 8. CDR3 length equals 15 residues. CDR1 is SGDLS and CDR2 is YYNGEE in the germline V gene. For the CDR3, the DNA is TGTGCCAGCAGCCCACCGGGACAGGGAGACTACGAGCAGTACTTC. Translating gives CASSPPGQGDYEQYF.

V usage is TRBV13 and J usage is TRBJ2-1, with TRBD2 matching over 8 bases. J gave up 7 bases and V 4 bases, and 15 bases lay outside the gene matches. The CDR3 contains 17 residues. In germline, CDR1 is PRHDT, CDR2 FYEKMQ (reference sequence). CDR3 in DNA: TGTGCCAGCAGCTGGGTGGAGGGGAGCGGGAGTATAAATGAGCAGTTCTTC. Its translation: CASSWVEGSGSINEQFF.

The chain recombines TRBV28 with TRBJ2-5; 9 positions match TRBD1. The CDR3 is 16 residues long. Germline values: CDR1 MDHEN, CDR2 SYDVKM. The J segment lost 2 bases and the V segment lost 4 bases, leaving 8 bases of the junction unmatched. CDR3 residues: CASSYKPGTGQETQYF. The DNA for the CDR3 is TGTGCCAGCAGTTACAAACCCGGGACAGGGCAAGAGACCCAGTACTTC. Looking up the rest from reference TRBV28 and TRBJ2-5 gives the full variable domain: DVKVTQSSRYLVKRTGEKVFLECVQDMDHENMFWYRQDPGLGLRLIYFSYDVKMKEKGDIPEGYSVSREKKERFSLILESASTNQTSMYLCASSYKPGTGQETQYFGPGTRLLVL.

This rearrangement joins TRBV29-1 to TRBJ2-2; D could derive from TRBD1 or TRBD2 (6 bases each). The CDR3 contains 14 residues. Per germline, CDR1 SQVTM and CDR2 ANQGSEA. V was shortened by 7 bases and J by 3 bases, with 15 bases between the two germline ends. The CDR3 is CSASPGADTGELFF. In DNA, the CDR3 is TGCAGCGCCTCCCCGGGGGCAGACACCGGGGAGCTGTTTTTT.

This sequence joins TRBV30 and TRBJ2-1, with D possibly being TRBD1 (6 bases). Germline CDR1 GTSNPN, CDR2 SVGIG (reference sequence). The CDR3 covers 13 residues. V lost 7 bases to trimming and J lost 6 bases, with 16 bases between them. The CDR3 DNA reads TGTGCCTTCCTGAAAGGGGGAAGCAATGAGCAGTTCTTC. Its translation: CAFLKGGSNEQFF.

This chain joins TRBV4-3 and TRBJ2-7; no reliable D call. Between the trimmed V and J ends, which lost 0 bases and 5 bases, there was a span of 14 bases. The V gene's germline CDR1 is LGHNA and CDR2 YSLEER. The CDR3 extends over 15 amino acids. CDR3 in DNA: TGCGCCAGCAGCCAAGATGGCTACCCAGGCGACGAGCAGTACTTC. Its protein product is CASSQDGYPGDEQYF.

The chain carries TRBV28 and TRBJ2-5, with D possibly TRBD1 on 5 matching bases. Germline loops: CDR1 MDHEN, CDR2 SYDVKM. This CDR3 is built from 17 residues. V dropped 2 bases and J dropped 2 bases, with 18 bases sitting between them. In DNA form, the CDR3 reads TGTGCCAGCAGTTTAGCAGTTAGGCAGGGCGAGCAAGAGACCCAGTACTTC. It encodes CASSLAVRQGEQETQYF.

The chain combines TRBV29-1 with TRBJ1-1; D unclear. Deletions cut 3 bases from V and 8 bases from J, with 10 bases between. CDR3 length: 11 residues. The germline CDR1 and CDR2 sequences are SQVTM and ANQGSEA. CDR3 residues: CSVEQGLEAFF. CDR3 in DNA: TGCAGCGTTGAGCAAGGGCTGGAAGCTTTCTTT.

The chain links TRBV6-1 to TRBJ2-7, with D perhaps matching TRBD1 (6 bases). The CDR3 runs to 15 residues. Per the germline V gene, CDR1 is MNHNS and CDR2 is SASEGT. Trimming shortened V by 2 bases and J by 3 bases, and 14 bases separated the two germline ends. The DNA for the CDR3 is TGTGCCAGCAGTGAATATGCCGGACAGAGCTACGAGCAGTACTTC. Protein: CASSEYAGQSYEQYF.